The 16 T cell receptor beta chains presented below share a single source sample, sequenced in a study of blood T cell repertoires in COVID-19. The repertoire was sequenced with immunoSEQ multiplex PCR; TCRdb's copy has only in-frame clones and lacks some. The sample includes about 160,000 clones, 65% to 85% of them seen just once. The specimen sequenced was PBMCs or T cells enriched from blood (not recorded which). All receptors derive from a man aged 40-49 years who had recovered from COVID-19.

This clone was seen just once. The genes are TRBV6-1 and TRBJ1-5; TRBD1 matches 7 bases. This CDR3 contains 14 residues. The V segment lost 6 bases and the J segment 5 bases; nucleotides outside the gene matches: 7. Germline V gene sequence: CDR1 MNHNS, CDR2 SASEGT. CDR3 in amino acids: CASSATQGYQPQHF. The CDR3 DNA sequence: TGTGCCAGCAGCGCAACACAGGGGTATCAGCCCCAGCATTTT.

The rearrangement links TRBV19 to TRBJ2-2; a weak D match, TRBD2 (5 bases). Germline CDR1 reads LNHDA; CDR2 reads SQIVND (reference sequence). Trimming left V 3 bases short and J 4 bases short, with 6 bases between. The CDR3 length is 13 residues. CDR3 protein: CASSMGVTGELFF. The CDR3 coding sequence is TGTGCCAGTAGTATGGGAGTCACCGGGGAGCTGTTTTTT.

The J gene is TRBJ2-1, the V gene TRBV2; 7 bases map to TRBD1. The CDR3 runs 14 residues. The germline CDR1 and CDR2 sequences are SNHLY and FYNNEI. J lost 14 bases, V lost 6 bases, and 16 bases had no gene match. This CDR3 is CASRETDRGQGKFF. DNA for the CDR3: TGTGCCAGCAGGGAAACGGATAGGGGGCAGGGGAAGTTCTTC.

This clone was observed many times. This rearrangement joins TRBV15 to TRBJ2-2, with D possibly being TRBD2 (7 bases). CDR3 length equals 17 residues. Trimming shortened V by 5 bases and J by 3 bases, and 19 bases separated the two germline ends. Germline CDR1 is LNHNV and CDR2 is YYDKDF (reference sequence). CDR3 in amino acids: CATSQGGGWGDTGELFF. The CDR3 DNA follows: TGTGCCACCAGCCAAGGGGGGGGCTGGGGGGACACCGGGGAGCTGTTTTTT.

This chain links TRBV2 with TRBJ2-3; 11 bases line up with TRBD2. This CDR3 is built from 20 residues. The germline CDR1 and CDR2 sequences are SNHLY and FYNNEI. V lost 6 bases, J lost 0 bases, and 17 bases stayed unmatched. CDR3 protein: CASRHPSGGSLWNSTDTQYF. The CDR3 region has the DNA TGTGCCAGCAGGCATCCTAGCGGGGGGTCCTTATGGAATAGCACAGATACGCAGTATTTT.

The CDR3 DNA is TGTGCCAGCAGCCGCGGGGGGACAGACACAGATACGCAGTATTTT. It translates to CASSRGGTDTDTQYF. The gene calls are TRBV11-3 and TRBJ2-3; D is possibly TRBD2 (8 bases). The ends were cut back, 5 bases at V and 2 bases at J, with 14 bases in the middle. The CDR3 loop spans 15 amino acids. Germline assignment: CDR1 SGHNT and CDR2 YENEEA. The whole variable domain, filled in from reference TRBV11-3 and TRBJ2-3, reads EAGVVQSPRYKIIEKKQPVAFWCNPISGHNTLYWYLQNLGQGPELLIRYENEEAVDDSQLPKDRFSAERLKGVDSTLKIQPAELGDSAVYLCASSRGGTDTDTQYFGPGTRLTVL.

The chain combines TRBV13 with TRBJ2-5; D remains unclear. Germline assignment: CDR1 PRHDT and CDR2 FYEKMQ (reference sequence). The CDR3 length is 14 residues. The V end was cut by 3 bases, the J end by 4 bases, with 12 bases between. This chain's CDR3 is CASSLVLSGETQYF. The CDR3 nucleotides are TGTGCCAGCAGCTTGGTCCTGTCGGGAGAGACCCAGTACTTC.

The chain couples TRBV5-1 to TRBJ2-5; D gene ambiguous. Germline V gene lookup returns CDR1 SGHRS and CDR2 YFSETQ. The CDR3 spans 13 residues. The V end lost 4 bases, the J end lost 3 bases, and 10 bases lay between the germline ends. The CDR3 sequence: CASSGRLEETQYF. CDR3 DNA: TGCGCCAGCAGCGGGCGCTTGGAAGAGACCCAGTACTTC.

This clone was picked up one time. The CDR3 protein is CASSPLGRRNEQYV. DNA for the CDR3: TGTGCCAGCAGCCCCTTGGGCCGGAGGAACGAGCAGTACGTC. This chain links TRBV7-9 with TRBJ2-7; weak D call: TRBD2 (5 bases). This CDR3 is built from 14 residues. The V gene lost 5 bases and the J gene lost 5 bases, with 16 bases spanning the gap. Germline V gives CDR1 SEHNR, CDR2 FQNEAQ (reference sequence).

This sequence joins TRBV2 and TRBJ2-5; 10 nucleotides agree with TRBD2. J lost 5 bases, V lost 3 bases, and 3 bases had no gene match. The length of the CDR3 is 14 residues. Germline V lookup: CDR1 SNHLY, CDR2 FYNNEI. This CDR3 reads CASSDTSGDETQYF. CDR3 nucleotide sequence: TGTGCCAGCAGTGACACTAGCGGGGATGAGACCCAGTACTTC.

The chain links TRBV29-1 to TRBJ2-3; TRBD2 is a possible D gene (5 bases). Between the trimmed V and J ends, which lost 3 bases and 1 base, there was a span of 8 bases. The CDR3 loop spans 13 amino acids. Per germline, CDR1 SQVTM and CDR2 ANQGSEA. Here the CDR3 DNA reads TGCAGCGTTGATGACGGGGGCACAGATACGCAGTATTTT. This sequence encodes CSVDDGGTDTQYF.

The chain recombines TRBV7-2 with TRBJ1-2; D ambiguous. V was clipped by 2 bases and J by 4 bases, with 11 bases between them. The length of the CDR3 is 14 residues. Looked up from germline, CDR1 is SGHTA and CDR2 is FQGNSA. This CDR3 reads CASSLSLEGYGYTF. DNA of the CDR3: TGTGCCAGCAGCTTATCGCTGGAGGGCTATGGCTACACCTTC.

The CDR3 protein is CASRAGTVETQYF. The CDR3 bases are TGTGCCAGCAGAGCGGGTACGGTGGAGACCCAGTACTTC. V is TRBV27 and J is TRBJ2-5; perhaps TRBD2 as D (6 bases). Germline values: CDR1 MNHEY, CDR2 SMNVEV (reference sequence). The CDR3 is made up of 13 amino acids. The V end lost 6 bases, the J end lost 5 bases, and 13 bases lay between the germline ends.

The genes are TRBV5-1 and TRBJ2-1; 10 bases line up with TRBD1. The CDR3 length is 17 residues. With 0 bases clipped from V and 10 bases from J, the junction kept 13 bases outside the gene matches. CDR1 and CDR2 (germline): SGHRS, YFSETQ. The CDR3 reads CASSLGRQGAPYWEQFF. CDR3 DNA sequence: TGCGCCAGCAGCTTGGGTCGACAGGGGGCCCCGTATTGGGAGCAGTTCTTC.

The chain is built from TRBV11-2 and TRBJ2-2; D may be TRBD2 (6 bases). The CDR3 totals 15 residues. Per germline, CDR1 SGHAT and CDR2 FQNNGV. With 3 bases removed from V and 4 bases from J, the gap between germline ends came to 12 bases. CDR3 loop: CASSLRGGGTGELFF. CDR3 DNA sequence: TGTGCCAGCAGCTTGAGGGGAGGCGGCACCGGGGAGCTGTTTTTT.

This clone came up a few times. This rearrangement joins TRBV5-1 to TRBJ1-2, with TRBD1 matching 7 bases. The germline CDR1 and CDR2 sequences are SGHRS and YFSETQ. J was trimmed by 5 bases and V by 5 bases; bases with no gene match: 9. This CDR3 is built from 14 residues. DNA for the CDR3: TGCGCCAGCAGTCCAGCACAGGGGTGGTATGGCTACACCTTC. Its translation is CASSPAQGWYGYTF.